One sample yielded the 14 T cell receptor beta chains listed below, sequenced in a study of shared clonotypes between healthy human individuals. The repertoire was sequenced with immunoSEQ multiplex PCR; TCRdb's copy has only in-frame clones and lacks some. Altogether 2 million to 2.5 million clones are present, 92% being singletons, with the ten largest covering approximately 0.41%. The sequenced sample consisted of naive CD4+ T cells from PBMCs. Subset of the sample: CD45RA+ positively selected. The source of these receptors is a young man in good health. Some clones in this sample may be carry-over from other donors' samples.

The chain employs TRBV5-1 and TRBJ1-3; TRBD1 agrees at 7 bases. After removal of 4 bases from V and 8 bases from J, the junction contained 12 bases not matched to a gene. The CDR3 extends over 15 amino acids. Germline assignment: CDR1 SGHRS and CDR2 YFSETQ. The CDR3 DNA reads as TGCGCCAGCAGCGTCGGGACAGCCACTGAATACACCATATATTTT. It specifies CASSVGTATEYTIYF.

The CDR3 spells CASNRGPGLGEQFF. The CDR3 nucleotides are TGTGCCAGCAACAGGGGCCCGGGCCTCGGCGAGCAGTTCTTC. J is TRBJ2-1 and V is TRBV5-6; 7 positions agree with TRBD1. CDR1 SGHDT and CDR2 YYEEEE come from the germline V gene. Losses at the gene ends were 6 bases for V and 10 bases for J; bases not matched to a gene: 13. There are 14 residues in the CDR3.

This clone appeared once. The V and J genes are TRBV11-3 and TRBJ1-5, with TRBD1 as a possible D gene (6 bases). Germline V gene data show CDR1 as SGHNT and CDR2 as YENEEA. The CDR3 runs to 17 residues. Trimming took off 4 bases at V and 0 bases at J, with 16 bases between the two ends. Written as DNA, the CDR3 is TGTGCCAGCAGCTCTGACAGGTCCCCGTATAGCAATCAGCCCCAGCATTTT. The encoded protein is CASSSDRSPYSNQPQHF.

CDR3 bases: TGTGCCAGCAGTACAAGGGACCGGTCGGAGACCCAGTACTTC. Encoded protein: CASSTRDRSETQYF. The chain employs TRBV27 and TRBJ2-5; D might be TRBD1 or TRBD2, each matching 5 bases. Trimming removed 5 bases at V and 5 bases at J, with 15 bases between. Per germline, CDR1 MNHEY and CDR2 SMNVEV (reference sequence). The CDR3 length is 14 residues.

This chain connects TRBV18 to TRBJ1-6; the match to TRBD1 covers 7 bases. Germline CDR1 reads KGHSH; CDR2 reads LQKENI. CDR3 length: 14 residues. J gave up 5 bases and V 6 bases, and 4 bases lay outside the gene matches. Here the CDR3 reads CASSLGTDNSPLHF. The CDR3 nucleotides are TGTGCCAGCTCCCTCGGGACAGATAATTCACCCCTCCACTTT.

The chain recombines TRBV5-4 with TRBJ2-7; 9 bases agree with TRBD2. The CDR3 totals 17 residues. Trimming cost V 4 bases and J 3 bases; bases outside gene matches: 14. CDR1 and CDR2 from the germline V gene are SGHNT and YYREEE (reference sequence). Here the CDR3 reads CASSPSGGRAVRYEQYF. The DNA of the CDR3 is TGTGCCAGCAGCCCCTCCGGCGGGAGGGCCGTCCGCTACGAGCAGTACTTC. The full variable domain, its missing parts supplied by reference TRBV5-4 and TRBJ2-7, is ETGVTQSPTHLIKTRGQQVTLRCSSQSGHNTVSWYQQALGQGPQFIFQYYREEENGRGNFPPRFSGLQFPNYSSELNVNALELDDSALYLCASSPSGGRAVRYEQYFGPGTRLTVT.

Of note for this clone: The identical CDR3 is also encoded by other nucleotide sequences in the sample. V and J are TRBV28 and TRBJ1-5; TRBD1 might be the D (5 bases). The CDR3 extends over 13 amino acids. From germline, CDR1 is MDHEN and CDR2 SYDVKM. V shed 3 bases and J shed 4 bases, with 7 bases lying between them. The CDR3 loop reads CASSFYRNQPQHF. DNA for the CDR3: TGTGCCAGCAGTTTCTACAGGAATCAGCCCCAGCATTTT.

The chain links TRBV25-1 to TRBJ2-5, with a weak D call TRBD1 (6 bases). CDR3 size: 12 residues. Germline V gene sequence: CDR1 MGHDK, CDR2 SYGVNS. V gave up 10 bases and J gave up 3 bases, with 12 bases separating them. CDR3 DNA sequence: TGTGCCACCCGGACAGAGAAAGAGACCCAGTACTTC. Its translation: CATRTEKETQYF.

The rearrangement links TRBV6-6 to TRBJ2-1; 12 nucleotides agree with TRBD2. The V gene end was trimmed by 0 bases and the J gene end by 9 bases; junction bases not matched to a gene: 6. Germline CDR1 and CDR2: MNHNY and SVGAGI (reference sequence). The CDR3 covers 16 residues. The CDR3 is CASSYSLAGGRGEQFF. Here the CDR3 DNA reads TGTGCCAGCAGTTACTCGCTAGCGGGAGGGCGGGGTGAGCAGTTCTTC.

The chain has TRBV7-9 and TRBJ1-2; D unclear. The ends were cut back, 5 bases at V and 8 bases at J, with 15 bases in the middle. CDR1 and CDR2 from the germline V gene are SEHNR and FQNEAQ (reference sequence). The CDR3 covers 13 residues. For the CDR3, the DNA is TGTGCCAGCAGCGACGGGCCCGCTAGGGGCTACACCTTC. Protein product: CASSDGPARGYTF. Variable domain in full (rest from reference TRBV7-9 and TRBJ1-2): DTGVSQNPRHKITKRGQNVTFRCDPISEHNRLYWYRQTLGQGPEFLTYFQNEAQLEKSRLLSDRFSAERPKGSFSTLEIQRTEQGDSAMYLCASSDGPARGYTFGSGTRLTVV.

This chain uses TRBV21-1 with TRBJ2-3; whether TRBD1, the table's D call, matches the DNA was not checked. TRBV21-1 is noted as a pseudogene. This CDR3 has 16 amino acids. CDR3 in amino acids: CASSKGRGQVTDTQYF. The CDR3 nucleotides read TGTGCCAGCAGTAAGGGCAGGGGGCAGGTAACAGATACGCAGTATTTT.

The chain couples TRBV28 to TRBJ1-5, with D tentatively TRBD1 (6 bases). There are 15 residues in the CDR3. The germline V gene encodes CDR1 MDHEN and CDR2 SYDVKM. Trimming left V 6 bases short and J 2 bases short, with 14 bases between. DNA of the CDR3: TGTGCCAGCAGAACACAGGGTTTGGGCAATCAGCCCCAGCATTTT. Translation: CASRTQGLGNQPQHF.

This chain joins TRBV7-3 and TRBJ2-1, with D perhaps TRBD2 (6 bases). The V end was cut by 5 bases, the J end by 7 bases, with 18 bases between. Germline loops: CDR1 SGHTA, CDR2 FQGTGA. The CDR3 contains 15 residues. DNA of the CDR3: TGTGCCAGCAGCCCCTCGGGAGTACAGGTAAATGAGCAGTTCTTC. Protein sequence: CASSPSGVQVNEQFF.

This chain uses TRBV5-1 with TRBJ1-3; D is unresolved. Germline V gives CDR1 SGHRS, CDR2 YFSETQ. V gave up 1 base and J gave up 6 bases, with 14 bases separating them. The CDR3 runs to 15 residues. Here the CDR3 reads CASSLSPFGENTIYF. The CDR3 nucleotides are TGCGCCAGCAGCTTGTCCCCCTTCGGAGAAAACACCATATATTTT.